The rows below give T cell receptor beta chains drawn from one sample of a study of cytomegalovirus exposure and HLA in healthy donors. Profiled with immunoSEQ multiplex PCR; TCRdb holds only in-frame clones, not every one. Of some 63,000 clones listed, about 89% are singletons. Sequenced material: PBMCs. Receptor source: a woman aged 18 to 35 in good health and CMV-seronegative. The CDR3 runs from the conserved cysteine through the conserved F or W. Each record gives: J gene, V gene, clone size, D gene, CDR3 DNA, CDR3 protein. The D gene is left open where the match is weak. Part of the rows lack a size; the others show once, few, many or a class for expanded clones.

>TRBJ1-1|TRBV7-9|.|.
TGTGCCAGCAGCTTAATAGAGGGAATGAACACTGAAGCTTTCTTT
CASSLIEGMNTEAFF
>TRBJ2-7|TRBV28|.|TRBD2
TGTGCCAGCAGTTTAGCGGGAGGGCCTTACGAGCAGTACTTC
CASSLAGGPYEQYF
>TRBJ2-6|TRBV30|.|.
TGTGCCTGGAAACAGTCGTCCGGGGCCAACGTCCTGACTTTC
CAWKQSSGANVLTF
>TRBJ2-1|TRBV7-9|.|.
TGTGCCAGCAGCCGCCGGGGAACTGAGCAGTTCTTC
CASSRRGTEQFF
>TRBJ2-3|TRBV19|.|.
TGTGCCAGTAGTACCACTAGTGGGTTGGCCGATACGCAGTATTTT
CASSTTSGLADTQYF
>TRBJ2-7|TRBV28|few|TRBD2
TGTGCCAGCAGTCCCAGACTAGCCCACGAGCAGTACTTC
CASSPRLAHEQYF
>TRBJ1-2|TRBV10-3|.|.
TGTGCCTCGGGAGGGTATGGCTACACCTTC
CASGGYGYTF
>TRBJ2-3|TRBV10-3|.|.
TGTGCCATCACCGACTTGACTGGCCCCCCGCAGTATTTT
CAITDLTGPPQYF
>TRBJ1-5|TRBV28|.|TRBD1
TGTGCCAGCAGTTTAGTGGAAGGGACAGACAATCAGCCCCAGCATTTT
CASSLVEGTDNQPQHF
>TRBJ1-2|TRBV5-5|.|.
TGTGCCAGCAGCTCCGGGGGGCAGGGCTACACCTTC
CASSSGGQGYTF
>TRBJ1-1|TRBV5-1|.|.
TGCGCCAGCAGTTATGGCAGGGACACTGAAGCTTTCTTT
CASSYGRDTEAFF
>TRBJ2-7|TRBV5-1|.|TRBD2
TGCGCCAGCAGCCGGGACTACCGAGATTCCGAGCAGTACTTC
CASSRDYRDSEQYF
>TRBJ2-7|TRBV6-5|.|TRBD1
TGTGCCAGCAGTACACGGGACAGGGTGAGCTACGAGCAGTACTTC
CASSTRDRVSYEQYF
>TRBJ1-2|TRBV6-5|.|TRBD1
TGTGCCAGCAGTTTAATTGGGGGACAGGGGAATTGGGGCTACACCTTC
CASSLIGGQGNWGYTF
>TRBJ1-1|TRBV6-4|.|.
TGTGCCAGCAGGACCGCGGCGGAGAACACTGAAGCTTTCTTT
CASRTAAENTEAFF
>TRBJ1-1|TRBV21-1|.|.
TGTGCCAGCAGCAAAGCGCTCGGAGGGGAGGGCACTGAAGCTTTCTTT
CASSKALGGEGTEAFF
>TRBJ1-6|TRBV27|.|TRBD1
TGTGCCAGCAGTCTGGGGACAGGCGATTATAATTCACCCCTCCACTTT
CASSLGTGDYNSPLHF
>TRBJ2-1|TRBV6-1|once|.
TGTGCCAGCAGTGAACGCCTGACAGCCCTCTCCTACAATGAGCAGTTCTTC
CASSERLTALSYNEQFF
>TRBJ2-6|TRBV19|once|TRBD1
TGTGCCAGTAGTCCCCTAGAGAGGGGGCCACGTTCTGGGGCCAACGTCCTGACTTTC
CASSPLERGPRSGANVLTF
>TRBJ2-1|TRBV7-9|.|.
TGTGCCAGCAGCCTAACGGGAGCGAGTGAGCAGTTCTTC
CASSLTGASEQFF
>TRBJ2-3|TRBV19|.|.
TGTGCCAGTAGTAAAAGAGCGGGTACCGTCACAGATACGCAGTATTTT
CASSKRAGTVTDTQYF
>TRBJ2-5|TRBV19|.|.
TGTGCCAGCAGCCGGGGCCAAGAGACCCAGTACTTC
CASSRGQETQYF
>TRBJ2-5|TRBV10-3|.|TRBD1
TGTGCCATCAGTAATGACAGGGGACAAGAGACCCAGTACTTC
CAISNDRGQETQYF
>TRBJ2-4|TRBV4-2|.|.
TGTGCCAGCAGCCATCCCCCGGGAACTGCCAAAAACATTCAGTACTTC
CASSHPPGTAKNIQYF
>TRBJ1-2|TRBV13|.|.
TGTGCCAGCAGCCAGATCGACAGAGAAGCTAACTATGGCTACACCTTC
CASSQIDREANYGYTF
>TRBJ2-7|TRBV2|few|TRBD1
TGTGCCAGCAGTGCCAGGGGGCTCGACGAGCAGTACTTC
CASSARGLDEQYF
>TRBJ2-2|TRBV4-2|.|.
TGTGCCAGCAGCCAGGAGCTAGCGAACACCGGGGAGCTGTTTTTT
CASSQELANTGELFF
>TRBJ2-2|TRBV27|.|TRBD1
TGTGCCAGCAGTTTACAGGGGGCGAACACCGGGGAGCTGTTTTTT
CASSLQGANTGELFF
>TRBJ2-3|TRBV27|.|TRBD2
TGTGCCAGCAGGGTTAAGCGGGAGGGCAGCAGGGATACGCAGTATTTT
CASRVKREGSRDTQYF
>TRBJ2-7|TRBV5-6|.|.
TGTGCCAGCAGCTACAGGGTGTACGAGCAGTACTTC
CASSYRVYEQYF
>TRBJ2-5|TRBV29-1|.|TRBD1
TGCAGCGAGCTAGGACAGGGCGAGACCCAGTACTTC
CSELGQGETQYF
>TRBJ1-1|TRBV4-1|.|.
TGCGCCAGCAGCCACCAAACGACAAGTGAAGCTTTCTTT
CASSHQTTSEAFF
>TRBJ1-4|TRBV10-3|.|TRBD1
TGTGCCATCAGTGGGGTCAGGGGGAATGAAAAACTGTTTTTT
CAISGVRGNEKLFF
>TRBJ1-2|TRBV19|.|.
TGTGCCAGTAGTATTGCGGGTGGCTACACCTTC
CASSIAGGYTF
>TRBJ1-2|TRBV19|.|.
TGTGCCAGTAGTAGTTGGTTCAGGGATATTGGCTACACCTTC
CASSSWFRDIGYTF
>TRBJ2-1|TRBV5-1|.|TRBD1
TGCGCCAGCAGCACAGGGACAGGGGGCTACAATGAGCAGTTCTTC
CASSTGTGGYNEQFF
>TRBJ1-5|TRBV15|.|.
TGTGCCACCAGCAGAGACAAAACTCCGGGACAGCCCCAGCATTTT
CATSRDKTPGQPQHF